The entry that follows covers one T cell receptor beta chain sequence. TCR beta CDR3 regions were amplified from RNA transcripts. With the HTBI primer set, the TCR CDR3 went through a first round of RT-PCR. MiXCR was run by TCRdb on the multiplex PCR reads, yielding one entry per CDR3 protein. The table includes under 300,000 distinct CDR3 sequences, over 20% detected once. The record originates from a study of T cells in Graves' hyperthyroidism and ophthalmopathy. CDR3 length: 18 amino acids. Trimming at V came to 0 bases and at J to 7 bases, leaving 15 bases not matched to a gene. The germline CDR1 and CDR2 sequences are MNHNY and SVGAGI (reference sequence).

The genes are TRBV6-6 and TRBJ2-7; TRBD1 aligns across 10 bases. The sample consisted of blood. This TCR was recovered from a man younger than 45 with Graves' ophthalmopathy. The CDR3: CASSYSGTDRGGFEEQYF. The CDR3 nucleotides read TGTGCCAGCAGTTACTCTGGGACGGACAGGGGGGGATTTGAAGAGCAGTACTTC.